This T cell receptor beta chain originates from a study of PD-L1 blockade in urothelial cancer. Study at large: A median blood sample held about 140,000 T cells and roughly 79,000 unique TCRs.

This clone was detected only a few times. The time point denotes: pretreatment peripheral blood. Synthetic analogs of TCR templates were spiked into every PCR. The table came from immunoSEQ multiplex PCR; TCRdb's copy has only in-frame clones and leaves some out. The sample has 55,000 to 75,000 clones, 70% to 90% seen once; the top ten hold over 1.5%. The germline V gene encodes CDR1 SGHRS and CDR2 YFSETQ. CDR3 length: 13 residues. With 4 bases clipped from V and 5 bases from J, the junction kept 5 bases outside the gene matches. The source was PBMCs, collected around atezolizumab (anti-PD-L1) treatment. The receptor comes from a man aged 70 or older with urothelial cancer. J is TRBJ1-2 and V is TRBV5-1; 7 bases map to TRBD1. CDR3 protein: CASSRDRVYGYTF. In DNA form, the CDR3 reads TGCGCCAGCAGCCGGGACAGAGTATATGGCTACACCTTC.